These 10 T cell receptor beta chains originate from one sample sequenced in a study of cytomegalovirus exposure and HLA in healthy donors. Primers included in the PCR were 60 Vbeta and 13 Jbeta primers. TCRdb's table, derived via immunoSEQ multiplex PCR, lists solely in-frame clones and lacks some. This table holds around 150,000 clones, roughly 80% found once. The source material was PBMCs. The origin of the receptors is a man aged 30 to 39 in good health and CMV-seronegative.

The genes are TRBV28 and TRBJ1-3; 9 nucleotides align to TRBD1. The CDR3 length is 15 residues. Per the germline V gene, CDR1 is MDHEN and CDR2 is SYDVKM. V dropped 6 bases and J dropped 4; count of bases not matched to a gene: 7. The CDR3 protein is CASRGTGGAGNTIYF. The CDR3 DNA sequence: TGTGCCAGCAGGGGAACAGGGGGCGCGGGAAACACCATATATTTT.

The chain is built from TRBV5-1 and TRBJ2-1, with no clear D. Trimming took off 1 base at V and 9 bases at J, with 5 bases between the two ends. Germline values: CDR1 SGHRS, CDR2 YFSETQ. The CDR3 length is 11 residues. The CDR3: CASSLRGEQFF. Here the CDR3 DNA reads TGCGCCAGCAGCTTGAGAGGTGAGCAGTTCTTC.

The gene calls are TRBV7-6 and TRBJ1-2, with 8 positions matching TRBD1. The germline gives CDR1 SGHVS, CDR2 FNYEAQ. This CDR3 contains 15 residues. J gave up 5 bases and V 5 bases, and 10 bases lay outside the gene matches. This chain's CDR3 is CASSPPGQGGYGYTF. The CDR3 DNA follows: TGTGCCAGCAGCCCACCCGGACAGGGAGGGTATGGCTACACCTTC.

V and J are TRBV28 and TRBJ2-7; D gene unclear. The CDR3 has 13 residues. V was shortened by 2 bases and J by 5 bases, with 10 bases between the two germline ends. Germline CDR1 MDHEN, CDR2 SYDVKM. In DNA form, the CDR3 reads TGTGCCAGCAGTTTAGTAGTCCCCAACGAGCAGTACTTC. Its translation is CASSLVVPNEQYF.

The chain employs TRBV2 and TRBJ1-5, with 7 nucleotides matching TRBD1. This CDR3 contains 14 residues. Germline CDR1 reads SNHLY; CDR2 reads FYNNEI. The V and J ends lost 11 bases and 6 bases, in that order; junction bases with no gene match: 13. CDR3 region: CALGDRYLGQPQHF. The CDR3 nucleotides are TGTGCCTTGGGGGACAGATACTTGGGTCAGCCCCAGCATTTT.

The V gene is TRBV27, the J gene TRBJ2-6; no definite D call. The V end was cut by 4 bases, the J end by 1 base, with 5 bases between. There are 14 residues in the CDR3. Germline V gene data show CDR1 as MNHEY and CDR2 as SMNVEV (reference sequence). The CDR3 DNA reads TGTGCCAGCAGTTACATTTCTGGGGCCAACGTCCTGACTTTC. It is translated as CASSYISGANVLTF.

As DNA, the CDR3 is TGTGCCAGCAGTACAGAAGGGGATGAAAAACTGTTTTTT. Its translation is CASSTEGDEKLFF. The chain links TRBV27 to TRBJ1-4; D possibly corresponds to TRBD1 (5 bases). Trimming shortened V by 5 bases and J by 6 bases, and 10 bases separated the two germline ends. The CDR3 extends over 13 amino acids. Germline values: CDR1 MNHEY, CDR2 SMNVEV (reference sequence). The entire variable domain, with the rest obtained from reference TRBV27 and TRBJ1-4, is as follows: EAQVTQNPRYLITVTGKKLTVTCSQNMNHEYMSWYRQDPGLGLRQIYYSMNVEVTDKGDVPEGYKVSRKEKRNFPLILESPSPNQTSLYFCASSTEGDEKLFFGSGTQLSVL.

The chain is built from TRBV19 and TRBJ2-2; possibly TRBD1 for D (5 bases). V was clipped by 3 bases and J by 2 bases, with 10 bases between them. The CDR3 length is 15 residues. Germline values: CDR1 LNHDA, CDR2 SQIVND (reference sequence). CDR3 sequence reads: CASSIGHINTGELFF. In DNA form, the CDR3 reads TGTGCCAGTAGTATCGGACACATAAACACCGGGGAGCTGTTTTTT.

There are a few counts of this clone. This chain links TRBV5-6 with TRBJ2-7; a weak D match, TRBD2 (6 bases). V lost 3 bases and J lost 5, with 15 bases in between. The CDR3 totals 14 residues. Per the germline V gene, CDR1 is SGHDT and CDR2 is YYEEEE. CDR3 region: CASSSGTPSHEQYF. In nucleotides, the CDR3 is TGTGCCAGCAGCTCAGGGACTCCGAGCCACGAGCAGTACTTC.

This clone was detected a few times. V is TRBV7-9 and J is TRBJ2-1; TRBD2 matches at 7 bases. Trimming at V came to 8 bases and at J to 6 bases, leaving 13 bases not matched to a gene. The V gene's germline CDR1 is SEHNR and CDR2 FQNEAQ (reference sequence). The CDR3 contains 15 residues. The CDR3 spells CASLLWEGFFNEQFF. The CDR3 nucleotides are TGTGCCAGCTTGCTGTGGGAGGGCTTTTTCAATGAGCAGTTCTTC.